Listed below are T cell receptor beta chains from one sample, sequenced in a study of PD-1 blockade in classical Hodgkin lymphoma. Method: immunoSEQ multiplex PCR; TCRdb's copy keeps in-frame clones and lacks some. The sample yields tens of thousands of clones, 80% seen once. Here the sequenced sample was peripheral blood mononuclear cells (PBMCs), taken before the fourth cycle of nivolumab. These receptors were taken from a human donor with classical Hodgkin lymphoma. Both conserved end residues are trimmed from each CDR3. The size entry is marked missing in some rows and otherwise reads once, few, many or a size class.

CDR3: ASSLGTRGRTDTQY
V: TRBV7-9
J: TRBJ2-3
size: few

CDR3: ASSYFIGNTEAF
V: TRBV6-5
J: TRBJ1-1
size: .

CDR3: ASSFGTTGMNTEAF
V: TRBV5-1
J: TRBJ1-1
size: .

CDR3: SSSGGGSDTQY
V: TRBV29-1
J: TRBJ2-3
size: .

CDR3: AWSVGQKYQPQH
V: TRBV30
J: TRBJ1-5
size: .

CDR3: ASSGSGQGANEQF
V: TRBV5-1
J: TRBJ2-1
size: .

CDR3: ASSQQGLAGALEQY
V: TRBV28
J: TRBJ2-7
size: .

CDR3: ASSSRAQSSTEAF
V: TRBV5-4
J: TRBJ1-1
size: .

CDR3: ASSGPPMNTEAF
V: TRBV28
J: TRBJ1-1
size: once

CDR3: ASSMEVGQGSGNTIY
V: TRBV7-8
J: TRBJ1-3
size: .

CDR3: ASSQEALASTDTQY
V: TRBV14
J: TRBJ2-3
size: few

CDR3: ASSEALAGGGEQF
V: TRBV2
J: TRBJ2-1
size: .

CDR3: ASSQEGTGDLNYGYT
V: TRBV4-2
J: TRBJ1-2
size: .

CDR3: ASSVVGGYTGELF
V: TRBV9
J: TRBJ2-2
size: .

CDR3: ASSPETRGDEQF
V: TRBV7-8
J: TRBJ2-1
size: .

CDR3: ASSLVSAGGKNIQY
V: TRBV5-1
J: TRBJ2-4
size: .

CDR3: ASSLAGGGMNTEAF
V: TRBV5-4
J: TRBJ1-1
size: .

CDR3: AWKPGTNTEAF
V: TRBV30
J: TRBJ1-1
size: once

CDR3: ASSDGGNQPQH
V: TRBV2
J: TRBJ1-5
size: .

CDR3: ASKDLALSEWDTGELF
V: TRBV19
J: TRBJ2-2
size: .

CDR3: ASSVELGPYEQY
V: TRBV9
J: TRBJ2-7
size: .

CDR3: AWNLGDANTEAF
V: TRBV30
J: TRBJ1-1
size: .

CDR3: ASSFAGPHEQY
V: TRBV7-2
J: TRBJ2-7
size: once

CDR3: ASSKKGTPFTYEQY
V: TRBV21-1
J: TRBJ2-7
size: .

CDR3: ASSEGAEAF
V: TRBV25-1
J: TRBJ1-1
size: once

CDR3: ASSERGPNYEQY
V: TRBV6-1
J: TRBJ2-7
size: few

CDR3: ASSQTLHSTYNEQF
V: TRBV4-2
J: TRBJ2-1
size: .

CDR3: ASSFGAGGDGYT
V: TRBV5-4
J: TRBJ1-2
size: once

CDR3: ASSFGSETQY
V: TRBV5-6
J: TRBJ2-5
size: .

CDR3: ASSLSAAQETQY
V: TRBV7-6
J: TRBJ2-5
size: once

CDR3: ASSAAGQETQY
V: TRBV6-1
J: TRBJ2-5
size: .

CDR3: ASSFLAGRTNEQF
V: TRBV7-2
J: TRBJ2-1
size: .

CDR3: ASSVDPYETVNYGYT
V: TRBV9
J: TRBJ1-2
size: few

CDR3: ASTDRGRSNEQF
V: TRBV19
J: TRBJ2-1
size: .

CDR3: ASSEPGPEAF
V: TRBV6-1
J: TRBJ1-1
size: .

CDR3: ASSFPGQSSYEQY
V: TRBV19
J: TRBJ2-7
size: .

CDR3: ASSATGSHGYT
V: TRBV9
J: TRBJ1-2
size: .

CDR3: ASSYSRGGGYGYT
V: TRBV6-5
J: TRBJ1-2
size: .

CDR3: ASSFIADLREQY
V: TRBV5-1
J: TRBJ2-7
size: .

CDR3: ASSLRRVGANVLT
V: TRBV5-6
J: TRBJ2-6
size: .

CDR3: AISDGIVYYGYT
V: TRBV10-3
J: TRBJ1-2
size: .

CDR3: ASSITNRYEQY
V: TRBV27
J: TRBJ2-7
size: few

CDR3: SVKPAQNTEAF
V: TRBV29-1
J: TRBJ1-1
size: .

CDR3: ASTERGASYGYT
V: TRBV6-5
J: TRBJ1-2
size: .

CDR3: AWSEKQGAINQPQH
V: TRBV30
J: TRBJ1-5
size: .

CDR3: ASGPGGLIKNIQY
V: TRBV10-2
J: TRBJ2-4
size: .

CDR3: ASSPREAGGLSTDTQY
V: TRBV4-3
J: TRBJ2-3
size: .

CDR3: ASSTRLEGTEAF
V: TRBV5-4
J: TRBJ1-1
size: .

CDR3: ASTQGQGGSGYT
V: TRBV5-1
J: TRBJ1-2
size: .

CDR3: ATSRVRSREQY
V: TRBV15
J: TRBJ2-7
size: once

CDR3: ASSEAGYSGANVLT
V: TRBV7-8
J: TRBJ2-6
size: few

CDR3: ASSLSSYEQY
V: TRBV28
J: TRBJ2-7
size: .

CDR3: ASPPRQGDSNQPQH
V: TRBV28
J: TRBJ1-5
size: few

CDR3: ASSLGTSANEKLF
V: TRBV7-9
J: TRBJ1-4
size: .

CDR3: SARTDRYTEAF
V: TRBV29-1
J: TRBJ1-1
size: few

CDR3: ASSPAGGGYTDTQY
V: TRBV7-9
J: TRBJ2-3
size: .

CDR3: ASSLLQGARGKLF
V: TRBV19
J: TRBJ1-4
size: .

CDR3: ASSERQEYGYT
V: TRBV5-1
J: TRBJ1-2
size: .

CDR3: ASSFGLPEDEQF
V: TRBV7-8
J: TRBJ2-1
size: .